Sequencing of this T cell receptor beta chain was carried out in a study of blood T cells in healthy people across ages. The CDR3 sequence is 15 residues long. Trimming took 4 bases from V and 2 from J, leaving 15 bases between them. The V gene's germline CDR1 is SGHRS and CDR2 YFSETQ. Sample-barcoded 5' priming and a J-beta primer mix drove a second PCR of about 7 to 12 cycles. TCRdb re-analysed the 5' RACE reads in MiXCR, keeping a single row per CDR3 protein. The sample lists fewer than 2,000,000 distinct CDR3 sequences, roughly a third occurring once. Sample: blood. The rearrangement joins TRBV5-1 to TRBJ1-2; possibly TRBD1 for D (6 bases). This TCR derives from a woman aged 25 to 39 in good health. In DNA, the CDR3 is TGCGCCAGCAGCAGAGGACAGCAGTACAACTATGGCTACACCTTC. Its translation: CASSRGQQYNYGYTF. Drawing the rest from reference TRBV5-1 and TRBJ1-2, the complete variable domain is KAGVTQTPRYLIKTRGQQVTLSCSPISGHRSVSWYQQTPGQGLQFLFEYFSETQRNKGNFPGRFSGRQFSNSRSEMNVSTLELGDSALYLCASSRGQQYNYGYTFGSGTRLTVV.